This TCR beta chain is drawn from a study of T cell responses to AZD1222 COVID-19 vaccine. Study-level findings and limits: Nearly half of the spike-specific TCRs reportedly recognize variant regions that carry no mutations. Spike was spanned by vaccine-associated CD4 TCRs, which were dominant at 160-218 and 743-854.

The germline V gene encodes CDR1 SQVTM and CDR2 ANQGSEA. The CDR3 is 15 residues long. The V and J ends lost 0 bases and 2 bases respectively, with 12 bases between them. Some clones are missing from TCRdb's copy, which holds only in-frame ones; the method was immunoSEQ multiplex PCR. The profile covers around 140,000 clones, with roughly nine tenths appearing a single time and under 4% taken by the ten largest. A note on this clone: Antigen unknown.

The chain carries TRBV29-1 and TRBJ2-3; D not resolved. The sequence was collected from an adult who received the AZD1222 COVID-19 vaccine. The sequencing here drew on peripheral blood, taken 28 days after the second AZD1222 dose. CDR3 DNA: TGCAGCGTTGAAGATGCTGGAAAGCCCACAGATACGCAGTATTTT. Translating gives CSVEDAGKPTDTQYF.